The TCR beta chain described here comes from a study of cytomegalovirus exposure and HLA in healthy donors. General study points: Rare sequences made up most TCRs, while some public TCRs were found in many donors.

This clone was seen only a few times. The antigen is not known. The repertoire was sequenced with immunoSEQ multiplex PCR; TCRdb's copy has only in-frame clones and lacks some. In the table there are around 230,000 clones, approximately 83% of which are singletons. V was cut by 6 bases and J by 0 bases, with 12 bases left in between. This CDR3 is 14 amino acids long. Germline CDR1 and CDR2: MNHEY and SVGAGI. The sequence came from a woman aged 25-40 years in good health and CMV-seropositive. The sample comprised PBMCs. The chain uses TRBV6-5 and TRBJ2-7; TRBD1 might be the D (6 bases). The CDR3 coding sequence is TGTGCCAGCAGCCCGGACAGAAGCTCCTACGAGCAGTACTTC. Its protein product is CASSPDRSSYEQYF.